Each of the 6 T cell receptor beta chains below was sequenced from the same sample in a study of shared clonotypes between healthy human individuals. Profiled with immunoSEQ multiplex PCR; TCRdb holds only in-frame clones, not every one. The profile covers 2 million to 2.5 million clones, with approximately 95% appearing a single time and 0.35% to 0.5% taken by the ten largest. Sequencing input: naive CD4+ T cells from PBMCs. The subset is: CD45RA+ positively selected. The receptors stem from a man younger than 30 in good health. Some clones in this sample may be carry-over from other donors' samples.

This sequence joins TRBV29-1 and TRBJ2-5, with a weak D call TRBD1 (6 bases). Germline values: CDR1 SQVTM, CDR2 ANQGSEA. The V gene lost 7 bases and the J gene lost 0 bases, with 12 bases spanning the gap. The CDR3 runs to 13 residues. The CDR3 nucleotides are TGCAGCGCCTGTAGACAGGACCAAGAGACCCAGTACTTC. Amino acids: CSACRQDQETQYF.

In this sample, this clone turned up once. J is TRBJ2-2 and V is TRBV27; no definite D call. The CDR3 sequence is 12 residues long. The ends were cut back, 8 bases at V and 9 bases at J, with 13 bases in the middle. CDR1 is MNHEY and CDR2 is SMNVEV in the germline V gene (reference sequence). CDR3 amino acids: CASGRPHRELFF. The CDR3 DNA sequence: TGTGCCAGCGGTAGACCACACCGGGAGCTGTTTTTT.

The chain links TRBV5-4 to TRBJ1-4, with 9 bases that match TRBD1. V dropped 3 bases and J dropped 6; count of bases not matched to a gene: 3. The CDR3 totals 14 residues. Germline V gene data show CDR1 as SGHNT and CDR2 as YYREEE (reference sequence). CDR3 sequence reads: CASSSRDRDEKLFF. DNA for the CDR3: TGTGCCAGCAGCTCCCGGGACAGGGATGAAAAACTGTTTTTT.

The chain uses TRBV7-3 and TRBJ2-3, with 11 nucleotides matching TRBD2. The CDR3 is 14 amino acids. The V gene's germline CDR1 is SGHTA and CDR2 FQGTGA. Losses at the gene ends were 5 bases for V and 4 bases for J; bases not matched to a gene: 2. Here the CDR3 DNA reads TGTGCCAGCAGCGTACTAGCGGGGGCAGATACGCAGTATTTT. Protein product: CASSVLAGADTQYF.

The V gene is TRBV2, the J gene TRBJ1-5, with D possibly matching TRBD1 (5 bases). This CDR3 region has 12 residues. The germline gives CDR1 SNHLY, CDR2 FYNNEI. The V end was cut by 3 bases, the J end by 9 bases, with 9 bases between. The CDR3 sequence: CASSERGWPQHF. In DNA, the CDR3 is TGTGCCAGCAGTGAGAGGGGATGGCCCCAGCATTTT.

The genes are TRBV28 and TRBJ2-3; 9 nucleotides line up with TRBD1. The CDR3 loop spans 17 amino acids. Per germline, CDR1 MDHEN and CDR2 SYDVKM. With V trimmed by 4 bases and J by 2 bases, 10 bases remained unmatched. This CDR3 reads CASSSMDRGIPTDTQYF. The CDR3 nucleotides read TGTGCCAGCAGTTCCATGGACAGGGGAATTCCCACAGATACGCAGTATTTT. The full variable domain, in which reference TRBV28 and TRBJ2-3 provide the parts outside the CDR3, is DVKVTQSSRYLVKRTGEKVFLECVQDMDHENMFWYRQDPGLGLRLIYFSYDVKMKEKGDIPEGYSVSREKKERFSLILESASTNQTSMYLCASSSMDRGIPTDTQYFGPGTRLTVL.